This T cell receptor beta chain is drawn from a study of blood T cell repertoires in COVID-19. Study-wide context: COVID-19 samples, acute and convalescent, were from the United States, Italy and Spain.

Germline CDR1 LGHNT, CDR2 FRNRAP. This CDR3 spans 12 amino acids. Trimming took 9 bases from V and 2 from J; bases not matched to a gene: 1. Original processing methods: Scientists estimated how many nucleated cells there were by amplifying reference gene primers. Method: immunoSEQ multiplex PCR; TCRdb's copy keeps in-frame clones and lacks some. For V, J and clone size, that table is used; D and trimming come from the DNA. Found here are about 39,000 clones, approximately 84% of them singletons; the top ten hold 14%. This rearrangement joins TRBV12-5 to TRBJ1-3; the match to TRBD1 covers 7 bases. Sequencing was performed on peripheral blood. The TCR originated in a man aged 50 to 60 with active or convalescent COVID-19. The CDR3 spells CASDRAGNTIYF. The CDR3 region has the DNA TGTGCTAGCGACAGGGCTGGAAACACCATATATTTT.